This T cell receptor (beta chain) was recovered during a study of response to subunit inactivated influenza vaccine (dated by TCRdb to the late 2010s). For the wider study: To follow how T cells responded to a trivalent subunit inactivated influenza vaccine, the researchers relied on deep quantitative profiling of the T cell receptor repertoire. Overall study results and their limits: The authors proposed that each seasonal influenza vaccination may bring in only a limited number of new T cells.

The library was generated by RT-PCR. The sequencer listed for this sample is Illumina HiSeq 2500. TCRdb redid the processing of the public reads, applying fastp at Q25 and MiXCR, and retained in-frame beta chains. CDR3 protein duplicates are merged, each entry listing the most common genes and DNA. The sample table contains about 500,000 distinct CDR3 sequences; only one count was recorded for approximately 17% of them. The leading ten clones occupy less than 4% of the sample. Note on this clonotype: Its antigen specificity is not known. Base qualities are not provided; no much larger clone lies one nucleotide away.

The sample consisted of CD4+ T cells sorted from PBMCs, taken about 24 months after vaccination. The sequence came from a man between 50 and 75 years old who received an inactivated influenza vaccine. Donor details come from another sample of the same person, matched by shared clones.

The DNA is TGTGCCAGTAGTGTGGCTTTTAGCACAGATACGCAGTATTTT. Its protein product is CASSVAFSTDTQYF. The V and J segments used are TRBV19 and TRBJ2-3, with the D gene not confidently named. V is pared back by 5 bases and J by 0 bases, with 9 bases lying between the germline termini. The CDR3 numbers 14 residues from cysteine through phenylalanine. Only the CDR3 DNA stays, 42 bases, in frame from base 1. The germline V gene (reference sequence) supplies CDR1 LNHDA and CDR2 SQIVND. The full variable domain, completed from the reference TRBV19 and TRBJ2-3 proteins outside the CDR3, reads DGGITQSPKYLFRKEGQNVTLSCEQNLNHDAMYWYRQDPGQGLRLIYYSQIVNDFQKGDIAEGYSVSREKKESFPLTVTSAQKNPTAFYLCASSVAFSTDTQYFGPGTRLTVL.